This TCR beta chain derives from a study of T cell responses to AZD1222 COVID-19 vaccine. Only in-frame clones appear in the TCRdb table, and some are missing; sequencing was by immunoSEQ multiplex PCR. The table has about 120,000 clones, about nine tenths seen once. The V gene's germline CDR1 is SGHDT and CDR2 YYEEEE. Trimming took 8 bases from V and 4 from J, leaving 15 bases between them. The CDR3 totals 14 residues. The receptor was derived from an adult in good health. The sample consisted of peripheral blood, taken on day 0 of AZD1222 vaccination. This chain joins TRBV5-6 and TRBJ2-2, with a weak D call TRBD2 (6 bases). CDR3 in amino acids: CASSRGGFTGELFF. The CDR3 region has the DNA TGTGCCAGTTCGCGGGGAGGATTCACCGGGGAGCTGTTTTTT.